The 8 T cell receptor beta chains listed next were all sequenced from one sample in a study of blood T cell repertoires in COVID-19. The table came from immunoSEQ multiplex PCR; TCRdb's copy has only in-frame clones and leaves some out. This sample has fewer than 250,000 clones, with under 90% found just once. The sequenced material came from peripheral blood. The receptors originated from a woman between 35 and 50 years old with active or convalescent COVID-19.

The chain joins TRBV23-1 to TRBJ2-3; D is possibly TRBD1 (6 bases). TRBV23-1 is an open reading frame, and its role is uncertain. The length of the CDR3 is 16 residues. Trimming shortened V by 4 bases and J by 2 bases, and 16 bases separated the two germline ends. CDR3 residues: CASSPRGQGFTDTQYF. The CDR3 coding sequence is TGCGCCAGCAGTCCCCGCGGGCAGGGGTTCACAGATACGCAGTATTTT.

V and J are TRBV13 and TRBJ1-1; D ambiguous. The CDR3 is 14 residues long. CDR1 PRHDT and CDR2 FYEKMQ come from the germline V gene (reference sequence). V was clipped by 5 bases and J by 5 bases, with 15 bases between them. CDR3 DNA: TGTGCCAGCAGCAACAGTCCCCTCCGGACTGAAGCTTTCTTT. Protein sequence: CASSNSPLRTEAFF.

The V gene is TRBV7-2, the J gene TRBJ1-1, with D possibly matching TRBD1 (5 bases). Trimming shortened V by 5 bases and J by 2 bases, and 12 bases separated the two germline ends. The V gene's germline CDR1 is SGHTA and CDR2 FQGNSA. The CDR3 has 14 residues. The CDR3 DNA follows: TGTGCCAGCAGCCAGGACATGTTTAACACTGAAGCTTTCTTT. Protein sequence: CASSQDMFNTEAFF.

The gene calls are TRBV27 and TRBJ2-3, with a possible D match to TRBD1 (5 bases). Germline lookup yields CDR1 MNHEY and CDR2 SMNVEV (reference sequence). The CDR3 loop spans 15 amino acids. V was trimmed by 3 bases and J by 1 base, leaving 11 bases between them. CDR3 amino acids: CASSFSGLGTDTQYF. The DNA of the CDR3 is TGTGCCAGCAGTTTCTCAGGGTTGGGCACAGATACGCAGTATTTT.

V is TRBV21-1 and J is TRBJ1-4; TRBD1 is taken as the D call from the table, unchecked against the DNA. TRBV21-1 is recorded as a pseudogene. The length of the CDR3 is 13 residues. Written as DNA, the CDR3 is TGTGCCAGCAGCCCGACAGGTATCCGGGAACTGTTTTTT. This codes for CASSPTGIRELFF.

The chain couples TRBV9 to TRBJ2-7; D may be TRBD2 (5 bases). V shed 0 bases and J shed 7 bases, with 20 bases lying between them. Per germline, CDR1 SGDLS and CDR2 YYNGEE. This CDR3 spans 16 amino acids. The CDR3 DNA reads TGTGCCAGCAGCGTAGGAGTAGGACTCCCCCTCGGTGAGCAGTACTTC. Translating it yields CASSVGVGLPLGEQYF.

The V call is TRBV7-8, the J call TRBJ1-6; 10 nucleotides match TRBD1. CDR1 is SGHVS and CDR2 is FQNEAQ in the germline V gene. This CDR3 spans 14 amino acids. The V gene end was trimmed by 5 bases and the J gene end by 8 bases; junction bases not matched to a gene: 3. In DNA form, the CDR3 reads TGTGCCAGCAGCCTGGGACAGGGGTATTCACCCCTCCACTTT. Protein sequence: CASSLGQGYSPLHF.

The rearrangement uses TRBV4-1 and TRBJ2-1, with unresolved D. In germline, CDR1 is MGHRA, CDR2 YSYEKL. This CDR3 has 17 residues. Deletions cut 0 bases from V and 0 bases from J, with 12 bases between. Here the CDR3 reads CASSQDPLISSYNEQFF. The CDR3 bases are TGCGCCAGCAGCCAAGATCCCTTGATCAGCTCCTACAATGAGCAGTTCTTC.